These 23 T cell receptor beta chains share one sample of origin, sequenced in a study of T cell responses to AZD1222 COVID-19 vaccine. Assay: immunoSEQ multiplex PCR; the TCRdb copy retains only in-frame clones and omits some. The table shows over 110,000 clones, with 92% occurring only once. The specimen was peripheral blood, collected 28 days after the second AZD1222 dose. The receptors were sampled from an adult who received the AZD1222 COVID-19 vaccine.

This clone turned up a few times. The J gene is TRBJ2-7, the V gene TRBV15; TRBD1 aligns across 11 bases. CDR1 and CDR2 (germline): LNHNV, YYDKDF (reference sequence). V was clipped by 8 bases and J by 0 bases; unmatched bases: 6. The CDR3 runs 15 residues. The CDR3 here is CATSRDRGVSYEQYV. In nucleotides, the CDR3 is TGTGCCACCTCACGGGACAGGGGGGTCTCCTACGAGCAGTACGTC.

This chain joins TRBV25-1 and TRBJ2-2; D remains unclear. Germline V gives CDR1 MGHDK, CDR2 SYGVNS. V was cut by 5 bases and J by 1 base, with 11 bases left in between. The CDR3 contains 15 residues. CDR3 nucleotides: TGTGCCAGCAGTAATCCGACATTGAACACCGGGGAGCTGTTTTTT. It specifies CASSNPTLNTGELFF.

CDR3 sequence: CASSYPGQGNQPQHF. The CDR3, as DNA: TGTGCCAGCAGTTACCCCGGACAGGGCAATCAGCCCCAGCATTTT. The chain is built from TRBV6-6 and TRBJ1-5; 7 nucleotides agree with TRBD1. In germline, CDR1 is MNHNY, CDR2 SVGAGI (reference sequence). The CDR3 is 15 amino acids. V was pared by 2 bases and J by 2 bases, with 3 bases of the junction left unmatched.

The V call is TRBV21-1, the J call TRBJ2-7; no check of the table's D call, TRBD1, against the DNA was made. TRBV21-1 is marked as a pseudogene. This CDR3 is built from 13 residues. The CDR3 spells CASSKDPRDEQYF. The CDR3 coding sequence is TGTGCCAGCAGCAAAGATCCCAGGGACGAGCAGTACTTC.

The chain has TRBV18 and TRBJ2-7, with TRBD2 matching over 7 bases. V lost 3 bases, J lost 2 bases, and 7 bases stayed unmatched. CDR1 KGHSH and CDR2 LQKENI come from the germline V gene. The CDR3 runs to 15 residues. CDR3 in DNA: TGTGCCAGCTCACCTTCTTCCAGCGGGGCCTACGAGCAGTACGTC. Translation: CASSPSSSGAYEQYV.

Only a few counts were recorded for this clone. This chain uses TRBV15 with TRBJ1-4; D is undetermined. Looked up from germline, CDR1 is LNHNV and CDR2 is YYDKDF (reference sequence). The CDR3 is 11 residues long. Trimming stripped 1 base from V and 10 bases from J, with 4 bases between. The CDR3 is CATSRVGKLFF. Here the CDR3 DNA reads TGTGCCACCAGCAGAGTCGGAAAACTGTTTTTT.

The chain has TRBV24-1 and TRBJ2-7; 10 positions agree with TRBD1. Germline V lookup: CDR1 KGHDR, CDR2 SFDVKD. CDR3 size: 18 residues. With V trimmed by 0 bases and J by 2 bases, 9 bases remained unmatched. In DNA form, the CDR3 reads TGTGCCACCAGTGATTTGCGGCTCCGGGACAGGGGAACCTACGAGCAGTACGTC. Its protein is CATSDLRLRDRGTYEQYV.

V usage is TRBV7-3 and J usage is TRBJ1-5, with TRBD1 as a possible D gene (5 bases). Trimming took off 4 bases at V and 4 bases at J, with 8 bases between the two ends. From germline, CDR1 is SGHTA and CDR2 FQGTGA. This CDR3 has 13 residues. This chain's CDR3 is CASSSGPNQPQHF. CDR3 in DNA: TGTGCCAGCAGCTCGGGACCGAATCAGCCCCAGCATTTT.

V is TRBV10-3 and J is TRBJ2-3, with no clear D. This CDR3 comprises 18 residues. V dropped 4 bases and J dropped 0 bases, with 20 bases sitting between them. Germline V gives CDR1 ENHRY, CDR2 SYGVKD. CDR3 sequence: CAISGEVAKFTSTDTQYF. The CDR3 DNA reads as TGTGCCATCAGTGGGGAAGTCGCCAAATTTACTAGCACAGATACGCAGTATTTT.

The chain links TRBV7-2 to TRBJ1-3, with a possible D match to TRBD1 (6 bases). Germline V gene lookup returns CDR1 SGHTA and CDR2 FQGNSA. V shed 5 bases and J shed 6 bases, with 11 bases lying between them. This CDR3 region has 13 residues. The CDR3 coding sequence is TGTGCCAGCAGCCCTGACAGGAAAAACACCATATATTTT. This gives the protein CASSPDRKNTIYF.

Here the CDR3 DNA reads TGTGCCACCAGTGATCCACAGGGGTCTGGCTACACCTTC. Translation gives CATSDPQGSGYTF. The chain couples TRBV24-1 to TRBJ1-2; 7 nucleotides line up with TRBD1. Germline-derived CDR1 and CDR2 are KGHDR and SFDVKD. J was trimmed by 7 bases and V by 3 bases; bases with no gene match: 4. CDR3 length equals 13 residues.

This clone was recorded only once. The chain combines TRBV6-5 with TRBJ2-7, with D unclear. V was clipped by 4 bases and J by 6 bases, with 13 bases between them. Looked up from germline, CDR1 is MNHEY and CDR2 is SVGAGI. The CDR3 is 13 residues long. Here the CDR3 reads CASSSAPLGEQYV. In nucleotides, the CDR3 is TGTGCCAGCAGTTCGGCGCCCCTGGGCGAGCAGTACGTC.

The chain has TRBV21-1 and TRBJ1-1. TRBV21-1 is tagged as a pseudogene. This CDR3 is built from 15 residues. The CDR3 spells CASSKTRDCGTEAFF. In DNA form, the CDR3 reads TGTGCCAGCAGCAAAACTCGGGACTGTGGCACTGAAGCTTTCTTT.

The chain couples TRBV14 to TRBJ2-1; D is perhaps TRBD2 (5 bases). Germline values: CDR1 SGHDN, CDR2 FVKESK. Trimming cost V 0 bases and J 8 bases, with 5 bases left between them. This CDR3 spans 12 amino acids. The CDR3 loop reads CASSQDGDEQFF. DNA of the CDR3: TGTGCCAGCAGCCAAGACGGGGATGAGCAGTTCTTC. Full variable domain (missing parts from reference TRBV14 and TRBJ2-1): EAGVTQFPSHSVIEKGQTVTLRCDPISGHDNLYWYRRVMGKEIKFLLHFVKESKQDESGMPNNRFLAERTGGTYSTLKVQPAELEDSGVYFCASSQDGDEQFFGPGTRLTVL.

The chain's CDR3 is CASSLAGTGQEKLFF. The CDR3 nucleotides read TGTGCCAGCAGCTTAGCGGGGACAGGGCAGGAAAAACTGTTTTTT. V usage is TRBV7-2 and J usage is TRBJ1-4, with 9 bases matching TRBD1. The germline V gene encodes CDR1 SGHTA and CDR2 FQGNSA. The CDR3 consists of 15 residues. Unmatched junction bases numbered 4, after V lost 0 bases and J lost 8 bases.

J is TRBJ1-5 and V is TRBV27, with no clear D. The CDR3 spans 16 residues. Germline V gives CDR1 MNHEY, CDR2 SMNVEV (reference sequence). The V and J ends lost 5 bases and 1 base respectively, with 15 bases between them. CDR3 in amino acids: CASSPTPLRSNQPQHF. As DNA, the CDR3 is TGTGCCAGCAGTCCTACACCCTTGCGGAGCAATCAGCCCCAGCATTTT.

This clone was counted once. The rearrangement joins TRBV2 to TRBJ1-1; weak D call: TRBD1 (5 bases). The CDR3 runs 16 residues. V was pared by 3 bases and J by 5 bases, with 19 bases between. CDR1 and CDR2 (germline): SNHLY, FYNNEI. CDR3 coding DNA: TGTGCCAGCAGTGACCGACCGGGGACGGCAGGGACTGAAGCTTTCTTT. Protein sequence: CASSDRPGTAGTEAFF. Combining the CDR3 with reference TRBV2 and TRBJ1-1 gives the whole variable domain EPEVTQTPSHQVTQMGQEVILRCVPISNHLYFYWYRQILGQKVEFLVSFYNNEISEKSEIFDDQFSVERPDGSNFTLKIRSTKLEDSAMYFCASSDRPGTAGTEAFFGQGTRLTVV.

J is TRBJ1-5 and V is TRBV6-5; maybe TRBD1 (5 bases). The length of the CDR3 is 15 residues. V was trimmed by 11 bases and J by 6 bases, leaving 23 bases between them. Germline V gene sequence: CDR1 MNHEY, CDR2 SVGAGI. The CDR3 coding sequence is TGTGCCTCCCGATATCGCCAGGGAGAGATTCAGCCCCAGCATTTT. Protein: CASRYRQGEIQPQHF.

The chain links TRBV15 to TRBJ2-1, with TRBD1 as a possible D gene (5 bases). The germline gives CDR1 LNHNV, CDR2 YYDKDF (reference sequence). The V and J ends lost 1 base and 3 bases respectively, with 13 bases between them. This CDR3 comprises 16 residues. The CDR3 DNA sequence: TGTGCCACCAGCAGAGGCGGCAGGGTTAGCTACAATGAGCAGTTCTTC. Amino acid sequence: CATSRGGRVSYNEQFF. The whole variable domain, filled in from reference TRBV15 and TRBJ2-1, reads DAMVIQNPRYQVTQFGKPVTLSCSQTLNHNVMYWYQQKSSQAPKLLFHYYDKDFNNEADTPDNFQSRRPNTSFCFLDIRSPGLGDTAMYLCATSRGGRVSYNEQFFGPGTRLTVL.

The table lists this clone with a few counts. The V and J genes are TRBV5-1 and TRBJ2-2, with no clear D. The CDR3 totals 15 residues. Germline values: CDR1 SGHRS, CDR2 YFSETQ. V was clipped by 2 bases and J by 6 bases, with 14 bases between them. CDR3 bases: TGCGCCAGCAGCTTAGCTGCCGGATCGGCCGGGGAGCTGTTTTTT. Its protein is CASSLAAGSAGELFF.

The CDR3 sequence is CASSLARSSSGNTIYF. The DNA for the CDR3 is TGTGCCAGCAGCTTGGCCAGATCCTCCTCTGGAAACACCATATATTTT. The rearrangement joins TRBV7-2 to TRBJ1-3; D gene ambiguous. The CDR3 loop spans 16 amino acids. Germline lookup yields CDR1 SGHTA and CDR2 FQGNSA. Trimming stripped 3 bases from V and 0 bases from J, with 12 bases between.

This clone was picked up one time. This chain joins TRBV28 and TRBJ1-1; 8 positions match TRBD1. The germline gives CDR1 MDHEN, CDR2 SYDVKM. V lost 6 bases and J lost 4; bases outside the gene matches: 7. This CDR3 region has 14 residues. The CDR3 DNA sequence: TGTGCCAGCAGCGTGACAGGGGATGTCACTGAAGCTTTCTTT. Protein product: CASSVTGDVTEAFF.

The CDR3 region is CASSQLMNTEAFF. CDR3 bases: TGCGCCAGCAGCCAACTAATGAACACTGAAGCTTTCTTT. The chain recombines TRBV4-3 with TRBJ1-1; no clear D gene. Germline CDR1 and CDR2: LGHNA and YSLEER. Trimming pared 2 bases from V and 0 bases from J, leaving 4 bases between. The CDR3 consists of 13 residues.